These 10 T cell receptor beta chains were all obtained from the same sample, sequenced in a study of beta chain features in type 1 diabetes (dated by TCRdb to the late 2010s). The library was prepared using the immunoSEQ multiplex PCR assay. The entire amount of isolated RNA was reverse transcribed using the High Capacity cDNA Reverse Transcription Kit, so the sequenced TCRB transcripts were expressed ones. In TCRdb, the immuneACCESS table is reduced to in-frame sequences with V and J assigned. These tables do not hold every clone; where another copy was compared, an unresolved V gene accounts for under half, and the others remain unexplained. The sample includes under 300,000 clones, with 8% observed a single time. The ten largest clones add up to about 0.93% of the sample. The sequencing sample was made of central memory CD4+ T cells from blood. The receptors originated from a woman younger than 30 in good health.

This clone has just a few counts. This chain uses TRBV5-1 with TRBJ2-5, with TRBD2 identical over 8 bases. The germline V gene encodes CDR1 SGHRS and CDR2 YFSETQ. V lost 3 bases to trimming and J lost 5 bases; unmatched junction nucleotides: 15. There are 17 residues in the CDR3. For the CDR3, the DNA is TGCGCCAGCAGCTCCGGTGGACTAGCTATGCCCCTTGAGACCCAGTACTTC. Translating it yields CASSSGGLAMPLETQYF.

The chain has TRBV2 and TRBJ2-4, with D unclear. V lost 7 bases, J lost 0 bases, and 10 bases lay in between. The CDR3 totals 14 residues. Looked up from germline, CDR1 is SNHLY and CDR2 is FYNNEI. The CDR3 sequence: CASTSPLAKNIQYF. Written as DNA, the CDR3 is TGTGCCAGCACTTCACCCCTAGCCAAAAACATTCAGTACTTC.

The chain carries TRBV29-1 and TRBJ2-3; 13 bases are a match to TRBD2. The V gene end was trimmed by 7 bases and the J gene end by 4 bases; junction bases not matched to a gene: 8. CDR1 SQVTM and CDR2 ANQGSEA come from the germline V gene. This CDR3 comprises 15 residues. CDR3 loop: CSAGTSGRAADTQYF. CDR3 nucleotide sequence: TGCAGCGCCGGCACTAGCGGGAGGGCCGCAGATACGCAGTATTTT.

V gene TRBV5-6 combines with J gene TRBJ1-2; maybe TRBD1 (5 bases). The CDR3 loop spans 15 amino acids. Germline CDR1 SGHDT, CDR2 YYEEEE. Trimming shortened V by 4 bases and J by 3 bases, and 16 bases separated the two germline ends. The chain's CDR3 is CASSPLEQVYYGYTF. The CDR3 DNA reads as TGTGCCAGCAGCCCCCTCGAACAGGTCTACTATGGCTACACCTTC.

This clone occurred a few times. The chain has TRBV14 and TRBJ2-1; 10 nucleotides align to TRBD1. The germline V gene has CDR1 SGHDN and CDR2 FVKESK. After removal of 1 base from V and 7 bases from J, the junction contained 7 bases not matched to a gene. This CDR3 is built from 16 residues. The CDR3 DNA reads TGTGCCAGCAGCCAAGGACCGGGACAGGGGAGGAATGAGCAGTTCTTC. It translates to CASSQGPGQGRNEQFF.

The rearrangement uses TRBV7-9 and TRBJ1-3; TRBD1 is a possible D gene (5 bases). CDR1 and CDR2 (germline): SEHNR, FQNEAQ (reference sequence). V lost 4 bases to trimming and J lost 0 bases, with 13 bases between them. This CDR3 has 16 residues. CDR3 DNA: TGTGCCAGCAGCTCGGACACCCAGCGCTCTGGAAACACCATATATTTT. This sequence encodes CASSSDTQRSGNTIYF.

V gene TRBV18 combines with J gene TRBJ1-2; the match to TRBD1 covers 10 bases. From germline, CDR1 is KGHSH and CDR2 LQKENI. J was trimmed by 4 bases and V by 5 bases; bases with no gene match: 4. The CDR3 totals 14 residues. DNA for the CDR3: TGTGCCAGCTCAACGGACAGGGGGACCTATGGCTACACCTTC. Encoded protein: CASSTDRGTYGYTF. The variable domain in full, with the rest retrieved from reference TRBV18 and TRBJ1-2, is NAGVMQNPRHLVRRRGQEARLRCSPMKGHSHVYWYRQLPEEGLKFMVYLQKENIIDESGMPKERFSAEFPKEGPSILRIQQVVRGDSAAYFCASSTDRGTYGYTFGSGTRLTVV.

The sample holds a few counts of this clone. This chain uses TRBV30 with TRBJ1-5; D is unclear. The CDR3 sequence is 13 residues long. Germline V CDR1 and CDR2: GTSNPN, SVGIG (reference sequence). V shed 0 bases and J shed 6 bases, with 9 bases lying between them. The chain's CDR3 is CAWSVASGQPQHF. In DNA, the CDR3 is TGTGCCTGGAGTGTTGCATCGGGTCAGCCCCAGCATTTT.

This clone was observed a few times. The V call is TRBV11-3, the J call TRBJ2-6; D is possibly TRBD1 (5 bases). The CDR3 covers 17 residues. V lost 5 bases, J lost 0 bases, and 14 bases lay in between. In germline, CDR1 is SGHNT, CDR2 YENEEA. The CDR3 reads CASSPGQGLSGANVLTF. In DNA form, the CDR3 reads TGTGCCAGCAGCCCGGGCCAGGGCCTCTCTGGGGCCAACGTCCTGACTTTC.

This clone was detected ten times or more. The V and J genes are TRBV11-2 and TRBJ2-7; the match to TRBD2 covers 11 bases. The CDR3 has 14 amino acids. Trimming at V came to 5 bases and at J to 3 bases, leaving 3 bases not matched to a gene. CDR1 is SGHAT, CDR2 FQNNGV, per germline. The CDR3 nucleotides are TGTGCCAGCAGCCAAACTAGCGGGGGCTACGAGCAGTACTTC. This codes for CASSQTSGGYEQYF.